These 17 T cell receptor beta chains were all obtained from the same sample, sequenced in a study of graft-versus-host responses after intestinal transplantation. No antigen has been identified for these receptors. Data came from immunoSEQ multiplex PCR; TCRdb stores just in-frame clones and leaves some out. The sample lists tens of thousands of clones, roughly four fifths seen once, with about 15% in the top ten. This specimen was unstimulated CD8+ T cells sorted from spleen or lymph node cells, taken before intestinal transplant. These receptors all come from a human donor who received an intestinal transplant.

This clone was observed a few times. This may be a read error, as it is one base from a much larger clone. The genes are TRBV6-5 and TRBJ1-2; D is undetermined. Germline V gives CDR1 MNHEY, CDR2 SVGAGI. This CDR3 region has 16 residues. CDR3 in amino acids: CSSSYSSSGSYYGYTF. The CDR3 nucleotides read TGTTCCAGCAGTTACTCGAGCAGTGGCTCGTACTATGGCTACACCTTC.

The gene calls are TRBV9 and TRBJ2-5; D is unclear. V gave up 10 bases and J gave up 3 bases, with 4 bases separating them. CDR1 and CDR2 (germline): SGDLS, YYNGEE. The CDR3 runs to 9 residues. The CDR3 nucleotides read TGTGCCTCCGAAGAGACCCAGTACTTC. As protein: CASEETQYF.

The V gene is TRBV6-4, the J gene TRBJ2-5, with D maybe TRBD2 (7 bases). The V gene lost 7 bases and the J gene lost 2 bases, with 20 bases spanning the gap. The CDR3 has 16 amino acids. CDR1 is MRHNA, CDR2 SNTAGT, per germline. In DNA, the CDR3 is TGTGCCAGCATGAATCGTGGGGGGAGGGGGCAAGAGACCCAGTACTTC. Protein: CASMNRGGRGQETQYF.

The chain employs TRBV18 and TRBJ2-5, with TRBD1 identical over 8 bases. The J call is uncertain, as TRBJ2-7 better fits the DNA end. The CDR3 runs to 17 residues. CDR1 and CDR2 (germline): KGHSH, LQKENI. This CDR3 reads CASSPDSGGPLGYEQYF. CDR3 bases: TGTGCCAGCTCTCCCGACTCAGGGGGCCCGCTCGGTTACGAGCAGTACTTC.

The chain combines TRBV23-1 with TRBJ2-2; D might be TRBD1 (6 bases). TRBV23-1 is given ORF status, its function remaining uncertain. V was shortened by 0 bases and J by 2 bases, with 13 bases between the two germline ends. The CDR3 extends over 17 amino acids. In nucleotides, the CDR3 is TGCGCCAGCAGTCAATCTTCCGGGACAACTAACACCGGGGAGCTGTTTTTT. Protein product: CASSQSSGTTNTGELFF.

The CDR3 region is CASSQTGDTEAFF. In DNA form, the CDR3 reads TGTGCCAGCAGTCAAACAGGGGACACTGAAGCTTTCTTT. This chain uses TRBV7-3 with TRBJ1-1, with 7 nucleotides matching TRBD1. Trimming at V came to 6 bases and at J to 3 bases, leaving 4 bases not matched to a gene. The germline CDR1 and CDR2 sequences are SGHTA and FQGTGA. This CDR3 region has 13 residues.

The chain uses TRBV6-5 and TRBJ2-1; D gene ambiguous. Trimming shortened V by 2 bases and J by 5 bases, and 7 bases separated the two germline ends. Germline assignment: CDR1 MNHEY and CDR2 SVGAGI. This CDR3 is 13 amino acids long. The chain's CDR3 is CASSYGPDNEQFF. CDR3 sequence (DNA): TGTGCCAGCAGTTACGGCCCCGACAATGAGCAGTTCTTC.

This chain joins TRBV2 and TRBJ2-7; D possibly corresponds to TRBD2 (5 bases). The V and J ends lost 10 bases and 7 bases respectively, with 17 bases between them. Germline CDR1 SNHLY, CDR2 FYNNEI. This CDR3 comprises 12 residues. In nucleotides, the CDR3 is TGTGCCATACGACTACCCGCCGGAGAGCAGTACTTC. It is translated as CAIRLPAGEQYF.

The rearrangement uses TRBV19 and TRBJ2-3, with TRBD2 matching 10 bases. Germline CDR1 reads LNHDA; CDR2 reads SQIVND (reference sequence). V trimming: 1 base; J trimming: 2 bases; junction bases outside the gene matches: 6. The CDR3 totals 17 residues. This CDR3 reads CASSIGVLAGATDTQYF. The CDR3 bases are TGTGCCAGTAGTATAGGGGTGCTAGCGGGGGCCACAGATACGCAGTATTTT.

The chain joins TRBV25-1 to TRBJ2-3; 8 positions match TRBD2. Germline V lookup: CDR1 MGHDK, CDR2 SYGVNS. Trimming at V came to 9 bases and at J to 4 bases, leaving 3 bases not matched to a gene. The CDR3 extends over 12 amino acids. CDR3 nucleotides: TGTGCCAGTAATAGCGGGGCAGATACGCAGTATTTT. It codes for CASNSGADTQYF.

The chain links TRBV29-1 to TRBJ2-1; possible D gene TRBD1, 6 bases. The length of the CDR3 is 15 residues. V lost 3 bases and J lost 5, with 17 bases in between. Germline V gives CDR1 SQVTM, CDR2 ANQGSEA. CDR3 coding DNA: TGCAGCGTTGACACGATAGGGGGTTTTAACAATGAGCAGTTCTTC. Amino acids: CSVDTIGGFNNEQFF.

The chain recombines TRBV6-1 with TRBJ2-1; D unresolved. V shed 2 bases and J shed 0 bases, with 8 bases lying between them. The CDR3 loop spans 15 amino acids. Germline CDR1 MNHNS, CDR2 SASEGT. CDR3 protein: CASSENPSSYNEQFF. The DNA of the CDR3 is TGTGCCAGCAGTGAAAATCCGAGCTCCTACAATGAGCAGTTCTTC.

This sequence joins TRBV27 and TRBJ1-2, with a weak D call TRBD1 (5 bases). Germline V lookup: CDR1 MNHEY, CDR2 SMNVEV (reference sequence). The CDR3 covers 13 residues. Trimming stripped 3 bases from V and 0 bases from J, with 5 bases between. In DNA form, the CDR3 reads TGTGCCAGCAGTTTGACAGCTAACTATGGCTACACCTTC. It yields the protein CASSLTANYGYTF.

The CDR3 is CASSQEIRGGNEQYF. For the CDR3, the DNA is TGCGCCAGCAGCCAAGAGATAAGGGGAGGGAACGAGCAGTACTTC. The chain recombines TRBV4-1 with TRBJ2-7, with 7 bases matching TRBD2. The germline V gene has CDR1 MGHRA and CDR2 YSYEKL. Germline trimming cut 0 bases from V and 5 bases from J; bases unmatched to any gene: 7. The CDR3 runs 15 residues.

V and J are TRBV6-5 and TRBJ1-2; 7 bases line up with TRBD1. The CDR3 is 15 amino acids. Trimming at V came to 6 bases and at J to 4 bases, leaving 11 bases not matched to a gene. From germline, CDR1 is MNHEY and CDR2 SVGAGI. CDR3 amino acids: CASRSISGGLYGYTF. The DNA of the CDR3 is TGTGCCAGCAGGTCAATCTCAGGGGGACTCTATGGCTACACCTTC.

The rearrangement uses TRBV19 and TRBJ2-7, with 7 positions matching TRBD1. CDR1 and CDR2 (germline): LNHDA, SQIVND (reference sequence). Trimming cost V 5 bases and J 5 bases; bases outside gene matches: 6. The CDR3 contains 13 residues. The DNA of the CDR3 is TGTGCCAGTAGTTGGGCAGGGGGACACGAGCAGTACTTC. It encodes CASSWAGGHEQYF. Full variable domain (remainder filled in from reference TRBV19 and TRBJ2-7): DGGITQSPKYLFRKEGQNVTLSCEQNLNHDAMYWYRQDPGQGLRLIYYSQIVNDFQKGDIAEGYSVSREKKESFPLTVTSAQKNPTAFYLCASSWAGGHEQYFGPGTRLTVT.

In this sample, this clone turned up a few times. The rearrangement links TRBV5-1 to TRBJ1-5; a possible D gene is TRBD1 (5 bases). V gave up 0 bases and J gave up 8 bases, with 12 bases separating them. Germline V gives CDR1 SGHRS, CDR2 YFSETQ. The CDR3 spans 14 residues. In nucleotides, the CDR3 is TGCGCCAGCAGCTTGGGGGATCCGGGGGAGCCCCAGCATTTT. It yields the protein CASSLGDPGEPQHF.